These T cell receptor beta chains were read from a single sample in a study of cytomegalovirus exposure and HLA in healthy donors. Generated by immunoSEQ multiplex PCR, the TCRdb table keeps only in-frame clones and is missing some. The repertoire includes approximately 150,000 clones, around 75% of them detected once, and 2% to 2.5% sits in the top ten. The sequenced sample was PBMCs. These receptors all stem from a male donor in good health and CMV-seronegative. The CDR3 runs from the conserved cysteine through the conserved F or W. A D gene is named only where the DNA matches it firmly. Clone size is not always given. Where it is, it says once, few, many or a class for expanded clones.

j_gene: TRBJ2-7; v_gene: TRBV7-2; d_gene: .; abundance: few; CDR3aa: CASSPQYDSPYEQYF; CDR3nt: TGTGCCAGCAGCCCCCAGTACGACAGTCCCTACGAGCAGTACTTC
j_gene: TRBJ1-6; v_gene: TRBV5-1; d_gene: .; abundance: .; CDR3aa: CASSLEEVGRNSPLHF; CDR3nt: TGCGCCAGCAGCTTGGAGGAGGTGGGTCGTAATTCACCCCTCCACTTT
j_gene: TRBJ1-5; v_gene: TRBV7-9; d_gene: .; abundance: .; CDR3aa: CASSPGGKSNQPQHF; CDR3nt: TGTGCCAGCAGCCCCGGCGGGAAGAGCAATCAGCCCCAGCATTTT
j_gene: TRBJ1-1; v_gene: TRBV5-1; d_gene: .; abundance: .; CDR3aa: CASSFGSNTEAFF; CDR3nt: TGCGCCAGCAGCTTTGGGAGTAACACTGAAGCTTTCTTT
j_gene: TRBJ2-5; v_gene: TRBV2; d_gene: .; abundance: .; CDR3aa: CASSSAGTHGTQYF; CDR3nt: TGTGCCAGCAGTTCTGCCGGGACTCACGGGACCCAGTACTTC
j_gene: TRBJ1-1; v_gene: TRBV5-6; d_gene: .; abundance: .; CDR3aa: CASSSATGVGTEAFF; CDR3nt: TGTGCCAGCAGTTCCGCCACGGGAGTGGGCACTGAAGCTTTCTTT
j_gene: TRBJ1-1; v_gene: TRBV7-9; d_gene: .; abundance: .; CDR3aa: CASSLAEEGFAGDTEAFF; CDR3nt: TGTGCCAGCAGCTTAGCGGAAGAAGGGTTCGCAGGGGACACTGAAGCTTTCTTT
j_gene: TRBJ2-5; v_gene: TRBV7-8; d_gene: .; abundance: .; CDR3aa: CASSLGSNRETQYF; CDR3nt: TGTGCCAGCAGCTTAGGCTCCAACCGGGAGACCCAGTACTTC
j_gene: TRBJ1-1; v_gene: TRBV7-2; d_gene: TRBD1; abundance: .; CDR3aa: CASSLARTGGTEAFF; CDR3nt: TGTGCCAGCAGCTTAGCGAGGACAGGGGGCACTGAAGCTTTCTTT
j_gene: TRBJ1-1; v_gene: TRBV5-1; d_gene: TRBD1; abundance: few; CDR3aa: CASSFRGQVSEAFF; CDR3nt: TGCGCCAGCAGCTTCAGGGGGCAGGTCTCTGAAGCTTTCTTT
j_gene: TRBJ2-5; v_gene: TRBV4-1; d_gene: .; abundance: .; CDR3aa: CASSQALAKTQYF; CDR3nt: TGCGCCAGCAGCCAAGCCTTAGCGAAGACCCAGTACTTC
j_gene: TRBJ2-1; v_gene: TRBV6-1; d_gene: TRBD2; abundance: .; CDR3aa: CASSETSGSYNEQFF; CDR3nt: TGTGCCAGCAGTGAGACTAGCGGCAGTTACAATGAGCAGTTCTTC
j_gene: TRBJ1-2; v_gene: TRBV18; d_gene: TRBD1; abundance: .; CDR3aa: CASSPDRDYGYTF; CDR3nt: TGTGCCAGCTCACCAGACAGGGACTATGGCTACACCTTC
j_gene: TRBJ2-3; v_gene: TRBV5-1; d_gene: .; abundance: .; CDR3aa: CASSPEGRGGTDTQYF; CDR3nt: TGCGCCAGCAGCCCGGAGGGACGGGGAGGCACAGATACGCAGTATTTT
j_gene: TRBJ2-1; v_gene: TRBV9; d_gene: TRBD2; abundance: .; CDR3aa: CASSYRGGLEFF; CDR3nt: TGTGCCAGCAGCTATCGGGGGGGCCTGGAGTTCTTC
j_gene: TRBJ1-1; v_gene: TRBV7-2; d_gene: .; abundance: .; CDR3aa: CASRLLPDRNTEAFF; CDR3nt: TGTGCCAGCAGGCTTCTTCCCGACAGGAACACTGAAGCTTTCTTT
j_gene: TRBJ2-3; v_gene: TRBV7-2; d_gene: TRBD2; abundance: .; CDR3aa: CASSLVSGTTDTQYF; CDR3nt: TGTGCCAGCAGCTTAGTTAGCGGGACCACAGATACGCAGTATTTT
j_gene: TRBJ1-1; v_gene: TRBV5-1; d_gene: TRBD1; abundance: .; CDR3aa: CASSTGTGGLPEAFF; CDR3nt: TGCGCCAGCAGCACGGGGACAGGGGGCTTACCTGAAGCTTTCTTT
j_gene: TRBJ2-2; v_gene: TRBV7-2; d_gene: TRBD2; abundance: .; CDR3aa: CASSPGRAGELFF; CDR3nt: TGTGCCAGCAGCCCCGGGAGGGCCGGGGAGCTGTTTTTT
j_gene: TRBJ1-5; v_gene: TRBV19; d_gene: TRBD1; abundance: once; CDR3aa: CASTPGTGTSVTYSNQPQHF; CDR3nt: TGTGCCAGCACCCCGGGGACAGGGACTTCTGTGACTTATAGCAATCAGCCCCAGCATTTT
j_gene: TRBJ1-4; v_gene: TRBV27; d_gene: TRBD1; abundance: .; CDR3aa: CASREQGGNLEKLFF; CDR3nt: TGTGCCAGCAGAGAACAGGGGGGTAATTTAGAAAAACTGTTTTTT
j_gene: TRBJ2-7; v_gene: TRBV5-6; d_gene: .; abundance: .; CDR3aa: CASSRQGSSYEQYF; CDR3nt: TGTGCCAGCAGTAGGCAGGGAAGCAGCTACGAGCAGTACTTC
j_gene: TRBJ2-2; v_gene: TRBV30; d_gene: .; abundance: .; CDR3aa: CAWRGRGRGGELFF; CDR3nt: TGTGCCTGGAGAGGGCGGGGGCGAGGCGGGGAGCTGTTTTTT
j_gene: TRBJ2-5; v_gene: TRBV28; d_gene: .; abundance: .; CDR3aa: CASSGREGNPLQETQYF; CDR3nt: TGTGCCAGCTCGGGCAGGGAAGGGAACCCCCTCCAAGAGACCCAGTACTTC
j_gene: TRBJ2-7; v_gene: TRBV6-5; d_gene: TRBD2; abundance: few; CDR3aa: CASSGGVFHEQYF; CDR3nt: TGTGCCAGCAGTGGGGGGGTGTTCCACGAGCAGTACTTC
j_gene: TRBJ2-7; v_gene: TRBV25-1; d_gene: TRBD1; abundance: .; CDR3aa: CVWTGISVGEQYF; CDR3nt: TGTGTGTGGACAGGGATTTCGGTAGGCGAGCAGTACTTC
j_gene: TRBJ2-2; v_gene: TRBV27; d_gene: .; abundance: few; CDR3aa: CASTLIGGRIWGGRAGELFF; CDR3nt: TGTGCCAGCACCCTTATTGGGGGGAGGATTTGGGGCGGAAGGGCCGGGGAGCTGTTTTTT
j_gene: TRBJ2-3; v_gene: TRBV5-6; d_gene: TRBD2; abundance: .; CDR3aa: CASSFGLAGVHVQYF; CDR3nt: TGTGCCAGCAGCTTCGGGCTAGCGGGGGTCCACGTGCAGTATTTT
j_gene: TRBJ2-2; v_gene: TRBV15; d_gene: .; abundance: .; CDR3aa: CATSRERVGGGELFF; CDR3nt: TGTGCCACCAGCAGAGAGCGGGTAGGTGGCGGGGAGCTGTTTTTT
j_gene: TRBJ2-5; v_gene: TRBV15; d_gene: .; abundance: .; CDR3aa: CATSSHPGETQYF; CDR3nt: TGTGCCACCAGCAGCCACCCAGGCGAGACCCAGTACTTC
j_gene: TRBJ2-3; v_gene: TRBV7-9; d_gene: .; abundance: .; CDR3aa: CASSLVRFSGTDTQYF; CDR3nt: TGTGCCAGCAGCTTAGTTCGGTTTTCTGGCACAGATACGCAGTATTTT
j_gene: TRBJ2-5; v_gene: TRBV6-5; d_gene: .; abundance: few; CDR3aa: CASRRIQETQYF; CDR3nt: TGTGCCAGCAGGCGGATCCAAGAGACCCAGTACTTC
j_gene: TRBJ1-4; v_gene: TRBV5-6; d_gene: .; abundance: .; CDR3aa: CASSQNRGVTNEKLFF; CDR3nt: TGTGCCAGCAGCCAGAACCGGGGGGTGACTAATGAAAAACTGTTTTTT
j_gene: TRBJ1-4; v_gene: TRBV5-1; d_gene: .; abundance: .; CDR3aa: CASSFSSGEEKLFF; CDR3nt: TGCGCCAGCAGCTTTTCGTCGGGGGAAGAAAAACTGTTTTTT
j_gene: TRBJ2-1; v_gene: TRBV5-1; d_gene: TRBD2; abundance: .; CDR3aa: CASSFASGSSYNEQFF; CDR3nt: TGCGCCAGCAGCTTTGCTAGCGGGTCTTCATACAATGAGCAGTTCTTC
j_gene: TRBJ1-2; v_gene: TRBV7-8; d_gene: TRBD1; abundance: once; CDR3aa: CASSLNRGGYGYTF; CDR3nt: TGTGCCAGCAGCTTGAACAGGGGAGGCTATGGCTACACCTTC
j_gene: TRBJ1-6; v_gene: TRBV6-5; d_gene: .; abundance: .; CDR3aa: CASSYWSGVNSPLHF; CDR3nt: TGTGCCAGCAGTTATTGGTCGGGGGTTAATTCACCCCTCCACTTT
j_gene: TRBJ2-3; v_gene: TRBV30; d_gene: .; abundance: .; CDR3aa: CAWSVGGTDTQYF; CDR3nt: TGTGCCTGGAGTGTAGGAGGGACCGATACGCAGTATTTT
j_gene: TRBJ1-5; v_gene: TRBV19; d_gene: .; abundance: .; CDR3aa: CASTTVPQPQHF; CDR3nt: TGTGCCAGTACTACCGTACCCCAGCCCCAGCATTTT
j_gene: TRBJ1-6; v_gene: TRBV27; d_gene: .; abundance: .; CDR3aa: CASRLWTGGPSYNSPLHF; CDR3nt: TGTGCCAGCCGGTTATGGACCGGGGGGCCGTCCTATAATTCACCCCTCCACTTT
j_gene: TRBJ2-3; v_gene: TRBV6-6; d_gene: .; abundance: .; CDR3aa: CASSPPRADTQYF; CDR3nt: TGTGCCAGCAGTCCCCCGAGGGCAGATACGCAGTATTTT
j_gene: TRBJ2-3; v_gene: TRBV7-2; d_gene: TRBD2; abundance: .; CDR3aa: CASSPRTSGLTYNF; CDR3nt: TGTGCCAGCAGCCCCAGGACTAGCGGACTAACGTATAATTTT
j_gene: TRBJ2-3; v_gene: TRBV27; d_gene: TRBD1; abundance: once; CDR3aa: CASSYPTGTGIVGTQYF; CDR3nt: TGTGCCAGCAGCTACCCGACCGGGACAGGGATTGTAGGTACGCAGTATTTT
j_gene: TRBJ2-1; v_gene: TRBV6-1; d_gene: .; abundance: .; CDR3aa: CASTPGTSDEQFF; CDR3nt: TGTGCCAGCACCCCCGGGACATCCGATGAGCAGTTCTTC
j_gene: TRBJ2-5; v_gene: TRBV7-8; d_gene: .; abundance: .; CDR3aa: CASSLSPAGGQETQYF; CDR3nt: TGTGCCAGCAGCCTCAGCCCGGCAGGTGGACAAGAGACCCAGTACTTC
j_gene: TRBJ2-5; v_gene: TRBV5-6; d_gene: TRBD1; abundance: .; CDR3aa: CASSPWDRAETQYF; CDR3nt: TGTGCCAGCAGCCCCTGGGACAGGGCTGAGACCCAGTACTTC
j_gene: TRBJ1-6; v_gene: TRBV25-1; d_gene: TRBD1; abundance: .; CDR3aa: CASDRGHNSPLHF; CDR3nt: TGTGCCAGCGACAGGGGACATAATTCACCCCTCCACTTT
j_gene: TRBJ1-4; v_gene: TRBV6-1; d_gene: TRBD1; abundance: once; CDR3aa: CASSPRQGRGKLFF; CDR3nt: TGTGCCAGCAGTCCCCGACAGGGGCGTGGAAAACTGTTTTTT
j_gene: TRBJ2-2; v_gene: TRBV11-2; d_gene: .; abundance: .; CDR3aa: CASSPRGADGGELFF; CDR3nt: TGTGCCAGCAGCCCCCGGGGAGCCGACGGAGGGGAGCTGTTTTTT
j_gene: TRBJ1-1; v_gene: TRBV7-6; d_gene: .; abundance: .; CDR3aa: CASSFTENTEAFF; CDR3nt: TGTGCCAGCAGCTTTACAGAGAACACTGAAGCTTTCTTT
j_gene: TRBJ2-7; v_gene: TRBV5-4; d_gene: .; abundance: .; CDR3aa: CASSFRDYEQYF; CDR3nt: TGTGCCAGCAGCTTCCGGGACTACGAGCAGTACTTC
j_gene: TRBJ2-7; v_gene: TRBV29-1; d_gene: TRBD1; abundance: .; CDR3aa: CSVLSGTGGGYEQYF; CDR3nt: TGCAGCGTTCTCAGTGGGACAGGGGGCGGTTACGAGCAGTACTTC
j_gene: TRBJ2-5; v_gene: TRBV6-1; d_gene: .; abundance: .; CDR3aa: CASSVAGDLETQYF; CDR3nt: TGTGCCAGCAGTGTAGCAGGGGATCTAGAGACCCAGTACTTC
j_gene: TRBJ2-1; v_gene: TRBV2; d_gene: .; abundance: .; CDR3aa: CASSELRNEQFF; CDR3nt: TGTGCCAGCAGTGAACTTAGAAACGAGCAGTTCTTC
j_gene: TRBJ1-1; v_gene: TRBV5-1; d_gene: .; abundance: .; CDR3aa: CASSNPTTGSEAFF; CDR3nt: TGCGCCAGCAGCAACCCAACCACAGGGTCTGAAGCTTTCTTT
j_gene: TRBJ2-7; v_gene: TRBV6-5; d_gene: .; abundance: .; CDR3aa: CASSYSGASYEQYF; CDR3nt: TGTGCCAGCAGTTACTCAGGGGCCTCCTACGAGCAGTACTTC
j_gene: TRBJ2-7; v_gene: TRBV7-7; d_gene: TRBD1; abundance: .; CDR3aa: CASSAQQGAREQYF; CDR3nt: TGTGCTAGCAGCGCCCAACAGGGGGCTAGGGAGCAGTACTTC
j_gene: TRBJ2-6; v_gene: TRBV10-3; d_gene: TRBD1; abundance: .; CDR3aa: CAISGQGAGANVLTF; CDR3nt: TGTGCCATCAGCGGACAGGGAGCTGGGGCCAACGTCCTGACTTTC
j_gene: TRBJ2-1; v_gene: TRBV6-1; d_gene: TRBD2; abundance: .; CDR3aa: CASSEARGGKSYNEQFF; CDR3nt: TGTGCCAGCAGTGAAGCGCGGGGGGGCAAGTCCTACAATGAGCAGTTCTTC